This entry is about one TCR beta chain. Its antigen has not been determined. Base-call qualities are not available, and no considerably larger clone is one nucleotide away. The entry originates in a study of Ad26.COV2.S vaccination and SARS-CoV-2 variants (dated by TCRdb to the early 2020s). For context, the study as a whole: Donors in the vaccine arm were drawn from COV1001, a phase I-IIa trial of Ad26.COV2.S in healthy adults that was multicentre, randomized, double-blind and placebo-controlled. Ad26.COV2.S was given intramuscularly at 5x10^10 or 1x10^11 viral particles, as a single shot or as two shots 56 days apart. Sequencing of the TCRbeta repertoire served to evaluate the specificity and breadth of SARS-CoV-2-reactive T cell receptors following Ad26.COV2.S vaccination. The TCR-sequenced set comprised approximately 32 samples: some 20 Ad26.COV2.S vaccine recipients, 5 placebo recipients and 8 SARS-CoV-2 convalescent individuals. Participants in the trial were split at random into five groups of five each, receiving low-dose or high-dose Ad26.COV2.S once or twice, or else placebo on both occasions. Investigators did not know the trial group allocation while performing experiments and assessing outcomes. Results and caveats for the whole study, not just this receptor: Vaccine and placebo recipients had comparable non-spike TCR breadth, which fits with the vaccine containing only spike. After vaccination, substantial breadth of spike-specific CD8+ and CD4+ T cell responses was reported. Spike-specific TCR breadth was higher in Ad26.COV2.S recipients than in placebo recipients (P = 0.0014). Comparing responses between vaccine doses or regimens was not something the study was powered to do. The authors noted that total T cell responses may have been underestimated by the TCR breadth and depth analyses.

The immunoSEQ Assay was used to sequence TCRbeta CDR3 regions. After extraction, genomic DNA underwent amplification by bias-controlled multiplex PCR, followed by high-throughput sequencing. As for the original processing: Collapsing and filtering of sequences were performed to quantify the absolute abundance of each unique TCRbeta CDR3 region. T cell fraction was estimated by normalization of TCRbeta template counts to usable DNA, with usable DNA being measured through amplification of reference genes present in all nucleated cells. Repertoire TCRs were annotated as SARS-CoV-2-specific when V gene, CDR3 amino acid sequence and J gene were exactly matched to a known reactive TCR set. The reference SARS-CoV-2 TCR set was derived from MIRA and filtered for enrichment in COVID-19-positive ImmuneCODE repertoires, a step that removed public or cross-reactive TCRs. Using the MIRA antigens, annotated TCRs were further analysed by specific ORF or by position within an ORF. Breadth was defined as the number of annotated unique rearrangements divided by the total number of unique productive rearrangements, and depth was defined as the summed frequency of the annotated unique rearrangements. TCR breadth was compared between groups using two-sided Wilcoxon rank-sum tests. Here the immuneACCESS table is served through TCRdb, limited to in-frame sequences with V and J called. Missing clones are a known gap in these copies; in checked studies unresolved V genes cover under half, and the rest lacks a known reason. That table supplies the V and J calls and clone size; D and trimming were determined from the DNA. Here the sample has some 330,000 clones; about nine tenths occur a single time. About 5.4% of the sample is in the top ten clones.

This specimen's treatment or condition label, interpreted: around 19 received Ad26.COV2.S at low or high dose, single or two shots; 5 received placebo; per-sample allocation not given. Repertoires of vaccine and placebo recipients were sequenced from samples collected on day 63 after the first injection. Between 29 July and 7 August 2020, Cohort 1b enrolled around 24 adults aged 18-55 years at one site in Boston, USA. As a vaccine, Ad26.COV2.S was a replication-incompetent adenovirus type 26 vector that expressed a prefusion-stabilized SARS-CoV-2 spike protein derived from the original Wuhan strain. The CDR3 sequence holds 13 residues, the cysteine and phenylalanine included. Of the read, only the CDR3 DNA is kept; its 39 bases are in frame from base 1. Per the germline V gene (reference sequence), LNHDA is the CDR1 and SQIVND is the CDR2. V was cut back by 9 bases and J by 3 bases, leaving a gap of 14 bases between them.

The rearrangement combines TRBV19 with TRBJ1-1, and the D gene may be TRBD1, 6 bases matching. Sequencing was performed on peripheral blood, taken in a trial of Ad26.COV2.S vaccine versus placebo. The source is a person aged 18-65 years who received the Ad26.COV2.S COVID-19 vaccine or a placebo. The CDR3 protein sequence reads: CASENRAHTEAFF. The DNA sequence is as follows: TGTGCCAGCGAGAACAGGGCCCACACTGAAGCTTTCTTT.